The 27 T cell receptor beta chains below all came from one sample that was sequenced in a study of blood T cell repertoires in COVID-19. Assay: immunoSEQ multiplex PCR; the TCRdb copy retains only in-frame clones and omits some. The sample contains tens of thousands of clones, under 95% of which appear only once. The sample comprised peripheral blood. The origin of the receptors is a man aged 50 to 59 with acute or convalescent COVID-19.

The CDR3 nucleotides are TGCGCCAGCAGCATAGGACAGACTGGGGCCAACGTCCTGACTTTC. Residues: CASSIGQTGANVLTF. J is TRBJ2-6 and V is TRBV5-1; possibly TRBD1 for D (6 bases). V lost 4 bases, J lost 2 bases, and 10 bases lay in between. The CDR3 has 15 amino acids. The germline V gene has CDR1 SGHRS and CDR2 YFSETQ.

The J gene is TRBJ1-5, the V gene TRBV27, with TRBD1 as a possible D gene (6 bases). The CDR3 consists of 13 residues. Germline V gives CDR1 MNHEY, CDR2 SMNVEV (reference sequence). Trimming removed 10 bases at V and 2 bases at J, with 12 bases between. CDR3 sequence reads: CATGGRGNQPQHF. CDR3 bases: TGTGCCACCGGGGGGCGCGGCAATCAGCCCCAGCATTTT.

This chain links TRBV6-5 with TRBJ2-5; D remains ambiguous. Trimming left V 6 bases short and J 5 bases short, with 10 bases between. The CDR3 contains 12 residues. Germline CDR1 MNHEY, CDR2 SVGAGI. CDR3 coding DNA: TGTGCCAGCAGCTCCCTCGGGGAGACCCAGTACTTC. As protein: CASSSLGETQYF.

J is TRBJ1-6 and V is TRBV5-1, with a weak D call TRBD1 (6 bases). Trimming removed 4 bases from V and 0 bases from J, with 11 bases in between. CDR1 SGHRS and CDR2 YFSETQ come from the germline V gene. This CDR3 is built from 16 residues. The CDR3 loop is CASSQNRASYNSPLHF. The CDR3 bases are TGCGCCAGCAGCCAAAACAGGGCCTCCTATAATTCACCCCTCCACTTT.

The chain employs TRBV3-1 (or the pseudogene TRBV3-2) and TRBJ2-7; 15 bases fit TRBD2. The CDR3 runs 16 residues. Germline CDR1 is LGHDT and CDR2 is YNNKEL (reference sequence). V trimming: 5 bases; J trimming: 4 bases; junction bases outside the gene matches: 6. CDR3 region: CASSSRTSGREYEQYF. The CDR3 coding sequence is TGTGCCAGCAGCTCTCGGACTAGCGGGAGGGAGTACGAGCAGTACTTC.

The J gene is TRBJ2-1, the V gene TRBV11-2; D remains unclear. CDR1 is SGHAT and CDR2 is FQNNGV in the germline V gene. Trimming left V 1 base short and J 6 bases short, with 16 bases between. The CDR3 is 16 residues long. In nucleotides, the CDR3 is TGTGCCAGCAGCTTAGGGTCCCACTTTAGCAGCAATGAGCAGTTCTTC. It translates to CASSLGSHFSSNEQFF.

The chain has TRBV5-6 and TRBJ1-1; TRBD1 matches 9 bases. The V and J ends lost 0 bases and 3 bases, in that order; junction bases with no gene match: 9. The germline V gene has CDR1 SGHDT and CDR2 YYEEEE. CDR3 length: 17 amino acids. CDR3 sequence: CASSLGWRTGVYTEAFF. The CDR3 DNA sequence: TGTGCCAGCAGCTTGGGCTGGAGGACAGGGGTGTACACTGAAGCTTTCTTT.

The chain has TRBV6-4 and TRBJ2-7; D is unresolved. CDR3 size: 13 residues. Germline loops: CDR1 MRHNA, CDR2 SNTAGT. Trimming took off 6 bases at V and 0 bases at J, with 9 bases between the two ends. CDR3 region: CASSELPSYEQYF. The CDR3 DNA reads TGTGCCAGCAGCGAACTACCCTCCTACGAGCAGTACTTC.

The sample holds one count of this clone. This rearrangement joins TRBV2 to TRBJ2-1; the match to TRBD2 covers 8 bases. Germline CDR1 and CDR2: SNHLY and FYNNEI. J gave up 6 bases and V 6 bases, and 10 bases lay outside the gene matches. The CDR3 loop spans 15 amino acids. The CDR3 DNA sequence: TGTGCCAGCAGGGAACTCGCCGGGACTAGCAATGAGCAGTTCTTC. Encoded protein: CASRELAGTSNEQFF.

This clone was counted a few times. This rearrangement joins TRBV6-2 or TRBV6-3 to TRBJ2-5, with 11 bases that match TRBD2. The CDR3 runs to 16 residues. Looked up from germline, CDR1 is MNHEY and CDR2 is SVGEGT. Germline trimming cut 2 bases from V and 8 bases from J; bases unmatched to any gene: 10. The CDR3 sequence is CASSYPTSGGPRTQYF. CDR3 DNA: TGTGCCAGCAGTTACCCTACTAGCGGGGGTCCCCGAACCCAGTACTTC.

This clone was recorded only once. The V gene is TRBV19, the J gene TRBJ1-2; maybe TRBD1 (6 bases). With 5 bases removed from V and 8 bases from J, the gap between germline ends came to 15 bases. CDR1 LNHDA and CDR2 SQIVND come from the germline V gene (reference sequence). CDR3 length equals 13 residues. The CDR3 sequence: CASSPGTNRGYTF. The CDR3 DNA reads TGTGCCAGTAGTCCCGGGACAAACCGGGGCTACACCTTC.

This clone was picked up one time. The J gene is TRBJ1-2, the V gene TRBV6-6, with 7 positions matching TRBD1. There are 13 residues in the CDR3. Germline V gene sequence: CDR1 MNHNY, CDR2 SVGAGI (reference sequence). With V trimmed by 6 bases and J by 8 bases, 9 bases remained unmatched. The CDR3 DNA is TGTGCCAGCAGGCAGCGGACAGGTGAAGGCTACACCTTC. It translates to CASRQRTGEGYTF.

The chain combines TRBV25-1 with TRBJ2-7, with TRBD1 matching 7 bases. The CDR3 spans 16 residues. With 2 bases clipped from V and 1 base from J, the junction kept 8 bases outside the gene matches. Germline assignment: CDR1 MGHDK and CDR2 SYGVNS. The CDR3 is CASSERRQGGSYEQYF. Written as DNA, the CDR3 is TGTGCCAGCAGTGAAAGGAGACAGGGTGGTTCCTACGAGCAGTACTTC.

The rearrangement links TRBV10-3 to TRBJ1-1; tentative D call: TRBD1 (5 bases). Trimming cost V 9 bases and J 3 bases, with 11 bases left between them. Germline V gene lookup returns CDR1 ENHRY and CDR2 SYGVKD. This CDR3 has 12 amino acids. DNA of the CDR3: TGTGCCATAAGGACGGGGGACACTGAAGCTTTCTTT. It translates to CAIRTGDTEAFF.

The V call is TRBV5-6, the J call TRBJ1-6; TRBD1 matches at 9 bases. The V and J ends lost 4 bases and 9 bases, in that order; junction bases with no gene match: 5. Germline V gene sequence: CDR1 SGHDT, CDR2 YYEEEE. The CDR3 runs 14 residues. DNA of the CDR3: TGTGCCAGCAGCCACGGGACAGGGTCTTCACCCCTCCACTTT. Its translation: CASSHGTGSSPLHF.

The chain carries TRBV5-5 and TRBJ1-3; D is possibly TRBD1 (5 bases). Trimming removed 2 bases at V and 1 base at J, with 13 bases between. Germline CDR1 SGHKS, CDR2 YYEKEE (reference sequence). The CDR3 totals 16 residues. CDR3 in amino acids: CASSFMTESSGNTIYF. The CDR3, as DNA: TGTGCCAGCAGCTTTATGACAGAATCTTCTGGAAACACCATATATTTT.

This clone was detected a few times. The chain uses TRBV11-2 and TRBJ2-2; the D is unclear. The V gene's germline CDR1 is SGHAT and CDR2 FQNNGV. V lost 0 bases, J lost 6 bases, and 5 bases lay in between. The CDR3 consists of 13 residues. The CDR3 DNA is TGTGCCAGCAGCTTAGAGTTCGCCGGGGAGCTGTTTTTT. It encodes CASSLEFAGELFF.

This clone was seen only once. The genes are TRBV7-8 and TRBJ2-7; 8 bases line up with TRBD2. V was pared by 7 bases and J by 7 bases, with 12 bases of the junction left unmatched. This CDR3 region has 14 residues. Germline V gene data show CDR1 as SGHVS and CDR2 as FQNEAQ. CDR3 bases: TGTGCCAGCACCCCCGCCCCTACTAGCGGTGAGCAGTACTTC. Protein sequence: CASTPAPTSGEQYF.

The rearrangement joins TRBV11-2 to TRBJ2-5; tentative D call: TRBD1 (5 bases). The germline V gene encodes CDR1 SGHAT and CDR2 FQNNGV. With 4 bases removed from V and 5 bases from J, the gap between germline ends came to 14 bases. The CDR3 runs 14 residues. CDR3 bases: TGTGCCAGCAGCTCCCCCGCGAACAGGGAGACCCAGTACTTC. Translating gives CASSSPANRETQYF.

This chain links TRBV4-3 with TRBJ1-4; 8 bases map to TRBD1. With V trimmed by 5 bases and J by 7 bases, 9 bases remained unmatched. Germline CDR1 LGHNA, CDR2 YSLEER. CDR3 length: 15 residues. The CDR3 DNA reads as TGCGCCAGCAGCGATGGACAGGGAGTCGGTGAAAAACTGTTTTTT. This gives the protein CASSDGQGVGEKLFF.

The chain recombines TRBV5-1 with TRBJ2-1, with 7 bases matching TRBD1. V lost 2 bases and J lost 7; bases outside the gene matches: 9. Germline-derived CDR1 and CDR2 are SGHRS and YFSETQ. The CDR3 has 15 amino acids. CDR3 DNA sequence: TGCGCCAGCAGCTTCTCCTCCGGGACAGCTAATGAGCAGTTCTTC. Amino acids: CASSFSSGTANEQFF.

The chain couples TRBV5-6 to TRBJ2-1; D may be TRBD1 (5 bases). This CDR3 contains 12 residues. The germline V and J ends were trimmed by 3 bases and 9 bases, with 10 bases remaining between them. CDR1 is SGHDT and CDR2 is YYEEEE in the germline V gene. DNA for the CDR3: TGTGCCAGCAGCTCGAGTAGGGGTGAGCAGTTCTTC. It specifies CASSSSRGEQFF.

The J gene is TRBJ1-6, the V gene TRBV19, with no clear D. Per germline, CDR1 LNHDA and CDR2 SQIVND (reference sequence). The CDR3 runs 15 residues. The V and J ends lost 0 bases and 9 bases respectively, with 12 bases between them. For the CDR3, the DNA is TGTGCCAGTAGTATAGAAGGGATCCGGGGTTCACCCCTCCACTTT. It yields the protein CASSIEGIRGSPLHF. The variable domain in full, with the rest retrieved from reference TRBV19 and TRBJ1-6, is DGGITQSPKYLFRKEGQNVTLSCEQNLNHDAMYWYRQDPGQGLRLIYYSQIVNDFQKGDIAEGYSVSREKKESFPLTVTSAQKNPTAFYLCASSIEGIRGSPLHFGNGTRLTVT.

The rearrangement uses TRBV10-3 and TRBJ1-3; a possible D gene is TRBD1 (6 bases). Germline V gene lookup returns CDR1 ENHRY and CDR2 SYGVKD. The CDR3 is made up of 14 amino acids. Trimming shortened V by 11 bases and J by 5 bases, and 19 bases separated the two germline ends. This CDR3 reads CAGEQGFGRNTIYF. The CDR3 DNA sequence: TGTGCCGGTGAACAGGGATTCGGAAGAAACACCATATATTTT.

V usage is TRBV4-1 and J usage is TRBJ2-7, with TRBD2 matching 12 bases. Germline trimming cut 2 bases from V and 5 bases from J; bases unmatched to any gene: 4. This CDR3 comprises 15 residues. The germline V gene has CDR1 MGHRA and CDR2 YSYEKL. CDR3 DNA: TGCGCCAGCAGCCAACTAGCGGGAGGGCTCGACGAGCAGTACTTC. It encodes CASSQLAGGLDEQYF.

The chain joins TRBV28 to TRBJ1-1, with D uncertain. Germline V gene lookup returns CDR1 MDHEN and CDR2 SYDVKM. The CDR3 has 13 residues. The V end lost 6 bases, the J end lost 0 bases, and 8 bases lay between the germline ends. CDR3 bases: TGTGCCAGCAGCAAACAGCTGAACACTGAAGCTTTCTTT. This translates into CASSKQLNTEAFF.

J is TRBJ1-5 and V is TRBV28; D may be TRBD1 (6 bases). Germline V gene sequence: CDR1 MDHEN, CDR2 SYDVKM. The CDR3 loop spans 15 amino acids. V was pared by 0 bases and J by 4 bases, with 10 bases between. The chain's CDR3 is CASSLWGAGNQPQHF. In DNA form, the CDR3 reads TGTGCCAGCAGTTTATGGGGGGCCGGGAATCAGCCCCAGCATTTT.